This TCR beta chain was identified during a study of OX40 agonist ivuxolimab in advanced cancers. Study details: The dose-escalation cohort was around 83% male, with a mean age of approximately 61 years, ranging about 23 to 80. Study-wide results and caveats: Researchers did not determine the expanded peripheral T cells' antigen specificity.

Judged by abundance, this clone is medium-sized. The antigen is not known. Generated by immunoSEQ multiplex PCR, the TCRdb table keeps only in-frame clones and is missing some. The sample consists of 50,000 to 65,000 clones, over 80% of them appearing once. V dropped 6 bases and J dropped 0; count of bases not matched to a gene: 11. The CDR3 runs 17 residues. Looked up from germline, CDR1 is ENHRY and CDR2 is SYGVKD. The chain joins TRBV10-3 to TRBJ1-5; 7 bases match TRBD1. The receptor comes from an adult with an advanced solid tumor such as melanoma, head and neck, liver or kidney cancer. The material sequenced was CD4+ or CD8+ T cells sorted from blood, taken in a trial of the OX40 agonist ivuxolimab. CDR3 in amino acids: CAISLTQGGNSNQPQHF. The CDR3, as DNA: TGTGCCATCAGCTTAACTCAGGGGGGGAATAGCAATCAGCCCCAGCATTTT.